The 14 T cell receptor beta chains presented below share a single source sample, sequenced in a study of T cell responses to AZD1222 COVID-19 vaccine. Assay: immunoSEQ multiplex PCR; the TCRdb copy retains only in-frame clones and omits some. The data show approximately 110,000 clones, more than 75% seen once. Here the sequenced sample was peripheral blood, taken on day 0 of AZD1222 vaccination. These receptors all stem from an adult in good health.

V gene TRBV7-9 combines with J gene TRBJ1-6; D might be TRBD1 (5 bases). Trimming shortened V by 1 base and J by 9 bases, and 13 bases separated the two germline ends. The CDR3 totals 15 residues. Germline V gives CDR1 SEHNR, CDR2 FQNEAQ (reference sequence). This chain's CDR3 is CASSLGTPRGSPLHF. The CDR3 DNA reads TGTGCCAGCAGCTTAGGGACACCGAGGGGTTCACCCCTCCACTTT. Based on the CDR3 plus reference TRBV7-9 and TRBJ1-6, the full variable domain is DTGVSQNPRHKITKRGQNVTFRCDPISEHNRLYWYRQTLGQGPEFLTYFQNEAQLEKSRLLSDRFSAERPKGSFSTLEIQRTEQGDSAMYLCASSLGTPRGSPLHFGNGTRLTVT.

This chain joins TRBV4-2 and TRBJ2-2; D is unclear. This CDR3 has 15 amino acids. Germline values: CDR1 LGHNA, CDR2 YNFKEQ. V lost 0 bases to trimming and J lost 2 bases, with 7 bases between them. The CDR3 coding sequence is TGTGCCAGCAGCCAAGAAGACAAAAACACCGGGGAGCTGTTTTTT. As protein: CASSQEDKNTGELFF.

V and J are TRBV19 and TRBJ1-1; D is unclear. The ends were cut back, 3 bases at V and 5 bases at J, with 7 bases in the middle. There are 12 residues in the CDR3. Germline V gene lookup returns CDR1 LNHDA and CDR2 SQIVND (reference sequence). CDR3 bases: TGTGCCAGTAGTATCCAGAGAACTGAAGCTTTCTTT. It yields the protein CASSIQRTEAFF.

J is TRBJ2-3 and V is TRBV4-1, with 8 bases matching TRBD2. With 4 bases clipped from V and 3 bases from J, the junction kept 6 bases outside the gene matches. This CDR3 contains 15 residues. Germline CDR1 and CDR2: MGHRA and YSYEKL. CDR3 region: CASSLAGPQTDTQYF. Written as DNA, the CDR3 is TGCGCCAGCAGCCTAGCGGGGCCACAAACAGATACGCAGTATTTT.

The table lists this clone with a count of one. This chain connects TRBV7-6 to TRBJ2-7; D is uncertain. This CDR3 spans 11 amino acids. Trimming shortened V by 1 base and J by 3 bases, and 1 base separated the two germline ends. The germline V gene encodes CDR1 SGHVS and CDR2 FNYEAQ. Here the CDR3 reads CASSLDYEQYF. The CDR3 DNA is TGTGCCAGCAGCTTAGACTACGAGCAGTACTTC.

The V call is TRBV19, the J call TRBJ2-2; possibly TRBD1 for D (6 bases). Per germline, CDR1 LNHDA and CDR2 SQIVND (reference sequence). There are 14 residues in the CDR3. The V and J ends lost 8 bases and 8 bases respectively, with 18 bases between them. The CDR3 is CASSMGATPGELFF. The CDR3 DNA follows: TGTGCCAGTTCGATGGGGGCTACCCCTGGGGAGCTGTTTTTT. Drawing the rest from reference TRBV19 and TRBJ2-2, the complete variable domain is DGGITQSPKYLFRKEGQNVTLSCEQNLNHDAMYWYRQDPGQGLRLIYYSQIVNDFQKGDIAEGYSVSREKKESFPLTVTSAQKNPTAFYLCASSMGATPGELFFGEGSRLTVL.

This chain links TRBV15 with TRBJ2-7; 7 bases line up with TRBD1. Germline V gene lookup returns CDR1 LNHNV and CDR2 YYDKDF (reference sequence). The CDR3 spans 17 residues. V gave up 0 bases and J gave up 0 bases; unmatched junction bases: 8. Written as DNA, the CDR3 is TGTGCCACCAGCAGAGACCAGCAGGGGGTGAGCTCCTACGAGCAGTACTTC. Translation gives CATSRDQQGVSSYEQYF.

The sample holds one count of this clone. This chain links TRBV29-1 with TRBJ2-1; 15 bases are a match to TRBD2. The CDR3 runs 14 residues. Germline values: CDR1 SQVTM, CDR2 ANQGSEA. V was pared by 7 bases and J by 6 bases, with 4 bases of the junction left unmatched. CDR3 bases: TGCAGCGCTGGGACTAGCGGGGGGCTCAATGAGCAGTTCTTC. Encoded protein: CSAGTSGGLNEQFF.

The chain recombines TRBV7-2 with TRBJ1-2, with D perhaps matching TRBD1 (6 bases). This CDR3 is 13 amino acids long. The V gene lost 5 bases and the J gene lost 4 bases, with 11 bases spanning the gap. Germline values: CDR1 SGHTA, CDR2 FQGNSA. CDR3 bases: TGTGCCAGCAGCCGTGGACAGACCTATGGCTACACCTTC. It is translated as CASSRGQTYGYTF.

J is TRBJ2-7 and V is TRBV2; D gene unclear. CDR1 and CDR2 from the germline V gene are SNHLY and FYNNEI. V was pared by 6 bases and J by 5 bases, with 14 bases between. The CDR3 extends over 13 amino acids. In DNA form, the CDR3 reads TGTGCCAGCAGGGCGCGGCTCACCCACGAGCAGTACTTC. It yields the protein CASRARLTHEQYF.

CDR3: CASSLGRSSDSPLHF. The DNA of the CDR3 is TGTGCCAGCAGCTTAGGGAGATCGAGTGATTCACCCCTCCACTTT. The rearrangement uses TRBV7-2 and TRBJ1-6; D remains unclear. The germline V gene encodes CDR1 SGHTA and CDR2 FQGNSA. Trimming cost V 1 base and J 8 bases, with 12 bases left between them. The CDR3 length is 15 residues. The complete variable domain, with remaining parts taken from reference TRBV7-2 and TRBJ1-6, reads GAGVSQSPSNKVTEKGKDVELRCDPISGHTALYWYRQSLGQGLEFLIYFQGNSAPDKSGLPSDRFSAERTGGSVSTLTIQRTQQEDSAVYLCASSLGRSSDSPLHFGNGTRLTVT.

This clone occurred a few times. The chain couples TRBV28 to TRBJ1-2; D gene unclear. The V gene's germline CDR1 is MDHEN and CDR2 SYDVKM. V was clipped by 7 bases and J by 4 bases, with 13 bases between them. The CDR3 has 13 amino acids. CDR3 nucleotide sequence: TGTGCCAGCAATGTGAAGGCAGCCTATGGCTACACCTTC. Protein sequence: CASNVKAAYGYTF.

This chain joins TRBV6-5 and TRBJ2-7; 11 bases match TRBD1. There are 15 residues in the CDR3. CDR1 MNHEY and CDR2 SVGAGI come from the germline V gene. The junction had 6 bases not matched to a gene; V was cut back by 6 bases and J by 2 bases. CDR3 nucleotide sequence: TGTGCCAGCAGGTACCGGGACAGGGGGACCTACGAGCAGTACTTC. Encoded protein: CASRYRDRGTYEQYF.

The CDR3 reads CASGFATGLAGETQYF. The CDR3 nucleotides are TGTGCTAGTGGTTTTGCCACGGGACTAGCTGGAGAGACCCAGTACTTC. The chain uses TRBV12-5 and TRBJ2-5, with TRBD2 matching 9 bases. This CDR3 comprises 16 residues. Germline V gene lookup returns CDR1 LGHNT and CDR2 FRNRAP. V lost 3 bases to trimming and J lost 4 bases; unmatched junction nucleotides: 9.